This T cell receptor beta chain was retrieved from a study of CD8 T cells in Susac syndrome. Findings and limits, study-wide: It was acknowledged in the study that its TCR sequencing and HLA analysis involved a relatively small number of individuals.

Germline V gene lookup returns CDR1 GTSNPN and CDR2 SVGIG (reference sequence). V gave up 0 bases and J gave up 0 bases, with 12 bases separating them. CDR3 size: 16 residues. Sequencing of TCR beta covered CD8+ and CD4+ T cells obtained from blood. TEMRA cells were FACS-enriched, while CD8+ and CD4+ T cells were negatively isolated. Notes on this clonotype: Antigen unknown.

Reverse transcription of about 0.45 to 1 ug RNA was carried out with random hexamers. Across 54 Vbeta and 13 Jbeta, TCR beta CDR3 was amplified with immunoSEQ multiplex PCR. TCRdb re-called the immunoSEQ multiplex PCR reads with MiXCR, one entry per CDR3 protein. The table has about 200,000 distinct CDR3 sequences, about 93% seen once; the top ten hold 0.1%. The receptor was derived from a human donor in good health. The chain carries TRBV30 and TRBJ1-3; D not resolved. Sequences were obtained from CD4+ T cells from PBMCs. The CDR3 here is CAWSVRRALSGNTIYF. In nucleotides, the CDR3 is TGTGCCTGGAGTGTACGAAGAGCCCTCTCTGGAAACACCATATATTTT.